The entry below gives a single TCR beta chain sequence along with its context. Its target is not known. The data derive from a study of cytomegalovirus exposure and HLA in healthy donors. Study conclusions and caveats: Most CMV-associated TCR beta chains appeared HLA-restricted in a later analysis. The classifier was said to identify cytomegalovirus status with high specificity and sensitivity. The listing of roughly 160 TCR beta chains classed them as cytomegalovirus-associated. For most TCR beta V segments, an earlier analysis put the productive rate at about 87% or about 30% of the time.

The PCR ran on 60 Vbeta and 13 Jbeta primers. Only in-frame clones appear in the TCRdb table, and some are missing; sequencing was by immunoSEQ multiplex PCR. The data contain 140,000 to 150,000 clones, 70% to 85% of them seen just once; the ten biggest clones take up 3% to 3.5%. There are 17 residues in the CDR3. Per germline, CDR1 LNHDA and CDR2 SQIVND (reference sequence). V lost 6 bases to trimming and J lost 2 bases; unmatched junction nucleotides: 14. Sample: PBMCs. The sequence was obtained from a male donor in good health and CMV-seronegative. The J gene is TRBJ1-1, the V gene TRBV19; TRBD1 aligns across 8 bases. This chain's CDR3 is CASRIWGGGQGNTEAFF. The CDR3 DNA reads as TGTGCCAGTAGGATCTGGGGGGGTGGACAGGGTAACACTGAAGCTTTCTTT.